A single T cell receptor beta chain is shown here with its context. The antigen remains unidentified. The germline gives CDR1 SGHRS, CDR2 YFSETQ. This CDR3 has 13 residues. V lost 4 bases and J 6 bases, leaving 11 bases between the germline ends. Using immunoSEQ multiplex PCR, the repertoire was profiled, and TCRdb retains in-frame clones only, with some absent. The table records approximately 2.3 million clones, approximately 93% of them present only once. The data belong to a study of shared clonotypes between healthy human individuals. As for the study in general: Ranging from 18 to 49 in age, donors were a couple of women and a few men.

General study points: The study's rarefaction showed incomplete sorted-subset sequencing despite large depth. Investigators collected only blood, and repertoires in tissues likely differ. For naive CD4 cells, 4% to 6% of clonotypes were shared across a handful of donors.

The TCR sequence derives from a man aged 18 to 35 in good health. Some clones in this sample may be carry-over from other donors' samples. This chain uses TRBV5-1 with TRBJ2-1; D perhaps matches TRBD1 (5 bases). Sequencing used naive CD4+ T cells from PBMCs. Subset of the sample: CD45RA+ positively selected. The CDR3 reads CASSQGSSNEQFF. DNA for the CDR3: TGCGCCAGCAGCCAGGGATCTAGCAATGAGCAGTTCTTC.